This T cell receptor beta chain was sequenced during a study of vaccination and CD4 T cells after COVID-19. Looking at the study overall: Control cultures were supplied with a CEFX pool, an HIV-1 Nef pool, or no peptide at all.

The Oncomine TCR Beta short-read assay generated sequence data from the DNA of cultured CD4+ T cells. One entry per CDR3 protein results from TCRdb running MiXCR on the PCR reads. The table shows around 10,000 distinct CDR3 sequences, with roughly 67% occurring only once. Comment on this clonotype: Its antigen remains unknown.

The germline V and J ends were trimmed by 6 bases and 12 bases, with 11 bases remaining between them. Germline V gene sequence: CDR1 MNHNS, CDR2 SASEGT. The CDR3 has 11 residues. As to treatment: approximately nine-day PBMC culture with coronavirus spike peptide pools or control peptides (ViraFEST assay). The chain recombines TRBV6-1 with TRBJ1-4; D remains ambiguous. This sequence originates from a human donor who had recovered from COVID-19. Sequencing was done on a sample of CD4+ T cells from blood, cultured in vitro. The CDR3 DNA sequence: TGTGCCAGCAGCTGGGGTGTGGAACTGTTTTTT. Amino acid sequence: CASSWGVELFF.